This T cell receptor (beta chain) was sequenced for a study of shared clonotypes between healthy human individuals. A few counts support this clone. The target antigen is unknown. The sample carries other DNA sequences with the same CDR3. The table came from immunoSEQ multiplex PCR; TCRdb's copy has only in-frame clones and leaves some out. The repertoire has over 700,000 clones, about two thirds of them found once; the top ten carry around 1.8%. The study's findings and limits: Tissues were not sampled, only blood, and their repertoires likely differ. Clonotype sharing among donors, it was expected, would be affected by sequencing depth.

The CDR3 has 14 amino acids. Per germline, CDR1 SGHRS and CDR2 YFSETQ. V was trimmed by 3 bases and J by 0 bases, leaving 9 bases between them. This sequence was found in a woman under 40 in good health. The sequenced sample was memory CD4+ T cells sorted from blood. The subset: CD45RA-negative fraction. The genes are TRBV5-1 and TRBJ1-1; D unresolved. CDR3 protein: CASSSQALNTEAFF. The CDR3 DNA follows: TGCGCCAGCAGCTCCCAGGCGCTGAACACTGAAGCTTTCTTT.